Shown below are 8 T cell receptor beta chains from a single sample sequenced in a study of T cells in Graves' hyperthyroidism and ophthalmopathy. Amplification of TCR beta CDR3 regions used RNA as the template. HTBI primers were employed in a first-round RT-PCR of the TCR CDR3. TCRdb reprocessed the multiplex PCR reads with MiXCR, giving one entry per CDR3 protein. Of approximately 360,000 distinct CDR3 sequences in the sample, 15% to 17% were seen once. The sequenced sample was blood. The receptors were sampled from a woman aged 18-29 years with Graves' hyperthyroidism that later progressed to Graves' ophthalmopathy.

In regard to this clonotype: With a much larger clone just one base away, this may be a read error. The J gene is TRBJ2-1, the V gene TRBV3-1; D might be TRBD2 (6 bases). Near its end, the DNA agrees better with TRBJ2-7, so the J call may be wrong. The CDR3 loop spans 15 amino acids. Germline assignment: CDR1 LGHDT and CDR2 YNNKEL (reference sequence). The CDR3 DNA reads as TGTGCCAGCAGCTTCCGGGAGAACTCCTACAATGAGCAGTACTTC. It is translated as CASSFRENSYNEQYF.

This clonotype was seen only a few times. This chain uses TRBV14 with TRBJ2-1; the D is unclear. Trimming took off 1 base at V and 8 bases at J, with 3 bases between the two ends. CDR3 length equals 11 residues. CDR1 and CDR2 (germline): SGHDN, FVKESK. CDR3 loop: CASSQGYEQFF. The DNA for the CDR3 is TGTGCCAGCAGCCAAGGGTATGAGCAGTTCTTC.

The chain is built from TRBV2 and TRBJ2-7, with TRBD1 matching over 8 bases. V was pared by 8 bases and J by 2 bases, with 11 bases of the junction left unmatched. This CDR3 has 15 residues. CDR1 is SNHLY and CDR2 is FYNNEI in the germline V gene. CDR3 nucleotide sequence: TGTGCCAGCTCACTCCCGACAGGGGCCGCCTACGAGCAGTACTTC. Amino acid sequence: CASSLPTGAAYEQYF.

This clonotype appeared many times. This rearrangement joins TRBV28 to TRBJ2-2, with 8 positions matching TRBD2. CDR3 length equals 16 residues. V dropped 2 bases and J dropped 3; count of bases not matched to a gene: 5. Germline V gene data show CDR1 as MDHEN and CDR2 as SYDVKM. The CDR3 loop is CASSLRTSFDTGELFF. DNA for the CDR3: TGTGCCAGCAGTTTACGGACTAGCTTCGACACCGGGGAGCTGTTTTTT.

This clonotype has at least ten counts. V and J are TRBV5-5 and TRBJ2-7, with TRBD1 matching 10 bases. The CDR3 has 14 residues. Germline CDR1 is SGHKS and CDR2 is YYEKEE (reference sequence). The junction had 7 bases not matched to a gene; V was cut back by 4 bases and J by 6 bases. The CDR3 sequence is CASSARTGGSEQYF. The CDR3 DNA reads as TGTGCCAGCAGCGCCCGGACAGGGGGGTCCGAGCAGTACTTC.

There are a few counts of this clonotype. This chain uses TRBV10-3 with TRBJ1-2; no firm D call. V lost 4 bases and J lost 3, with 3 bases in between. The CDR3 loop spans 11 amino acids. Germline V gene data show CDR1 as ENHRY and CDR2 as SYGVKD. This CDR3 is CAISADYGYTF. The CDR3 DNA reads as TGTGCCATCAGTGCAGACTATGGCTACACCTTC.

This clonotype has at least ten counts. The rearrangement joins TRBV12-3 or TRBV12-4 to TRBJ1-4; D might be TRBD1 (5 bases). Trimming pared 3 bases from V and 8 bases from J, leaving 7 bases between. The CDR3 totals 12 residues. CDR3 coding DNA: TGTGCCAGCAGTTTGCGGGGGGAAAAACTGTTTTTT. Protein: CASSLRGEKLFF.

This sequence joins TRBV28 and TRBJ1-4; D might be TRBD1 (5 bases). Germline assignment: CDR1 MDHEN and CDR2 SYDVKM. V shed 5 bases and J shed 7 bases, with 17 bases lying between them. CDR3 size: 15 residues. The CDR3 nucleotides read TGTGCCAGCAGTGCGGGACCCCTAGGACGTGAAAAACTGTTTTTT. Residues: CASSAGPLGREKLFF.